This T cell receptor beta chain is from a study of early T cells in non-severe SARS-CoV-2 infection. Overall study: Unpaired chains resulted from sequencing bulk RNA of unsorted whole blood. General study results and limits: Reliance on VDJdb matching favored anti-spike CD8 responses; private and CD4 specificities were missed.

Each single cDNA molecule received a unique molecular identifier. In TCRdb, the 5' RACE reads were re-called with MiXCR into one record per CDR3 protein. The table records some 62,000 distinct CDR3 sequences, approximately 9% of them present only once. CDR1 and CDR2 (germline): MNHNY, SVGAGI (reference sequence). The CDR3 length is 13 residues. This clonotype was detected a few times. Its antigen remains unidentified. The junction departs from germline at one end; a sequencing error may be responsible. The clonotype comes from an adult who was a healthcare worker with PCR-confirmed SARS-CoV-2 infection or an uninfected control (not recorded which). Material: whole blood. The genes are TRBV6-6 and TRBJ2-1; possibly TRBD1 or TRBD2 for D (5 bases each). CDR3 sequence (DNA): TGTGCCAGCAGTTCCTTGGAGGCGACAGCGGTCCTCTTC. Amino acid sequence: CASSSLEATAVLF.